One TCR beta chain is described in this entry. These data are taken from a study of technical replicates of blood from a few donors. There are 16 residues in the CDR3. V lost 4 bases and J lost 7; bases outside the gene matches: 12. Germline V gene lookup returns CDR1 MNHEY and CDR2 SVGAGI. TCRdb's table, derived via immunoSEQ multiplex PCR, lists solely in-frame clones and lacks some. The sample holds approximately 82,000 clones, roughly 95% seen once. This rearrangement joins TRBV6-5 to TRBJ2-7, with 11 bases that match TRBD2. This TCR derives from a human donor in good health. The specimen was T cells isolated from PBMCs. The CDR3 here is CASSSGLAAYRGEQYF. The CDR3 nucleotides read TGTGCCAGCAGTTCGGGACTAGCGGCTTACAGGGGGGAGCAGTACTTC.